The TCR beta chain under discussion was sequenced for a study of CXCR3-negative and CXCR3-positive naive CD8 T cells. UMI-labeled 5' RACE yielded the TRB cDNA libraries. TCRdb reprocessed the 5' RACE reads, with one entry per CDR3 protein and no DNA. Its table lists some 67,000 distinct CDR3 sequences. CD45RO-CCR7+CD27+CD95- defined naive CD8+ T cells. The study, taken as a whole, reports: The study found more hydrophobic TRB CDR3s in CXCR3-positive naive cells than in CXCR3-negative naive cells.

In the case of this clonotype: The antigen remains unidentified.

This receptor was taken from a human donor in good health. Some clones in this sample may be carry-over from other donors' samples. The sequenced sample was naive CXCR3- CD8+ T cells from blood. Noted subset: CD45RO-CCR7+CD27+CD95- naive CD8+ T cells lacking CXCR3 (TNR3-).

CDR3 residues: CASSERSGYQPQHF. The rearrangement uses TRBV2 and TRBJ1-5; TCRdb lists TRBD1, though no DNA is available to test this call. In germline, CDR1 is SNHLY, CDR2 FYNNEI. This CDR3 has 14 amino acids.